This TCR beta chain was sequenced for a study of blood T cells in healthy people across ages. Study findings and constraints: Among T cells, TCR beta diversity per million cells dropped roughly linearly as age rose. Long-lived donors carried more naive CD4+ cells and greater diversity than aged donors.

A second PCR, run for roughly 7 to 11 cycles, used a sample-barcoded 5' primer plus a J-beta primer mix. TCRdb itself ran the 5' RACE reads through MiXCR, one entry per CDR3 protein. The sample shows 600,000 to 850,000 distinct CDR3 sequences, about 42% of them seen only once. Of note for this clonotype: Its antigen is currently unknown.

V lost 5 bases to trimming and J lost 2 bases, with 12 bases between them. The germline V gene encodes CDR1 SGHTA and CDR2 FQGNSA. This CDR3 is built from 14 residues. Aged roughly 6 to 95, donors were systemically healthy Caucasians from Russia. Isolated per sample were at least 7 million PBMCs. This chain uses TRBV7-2 with TRBJ1-1; maybe TRBD1 (5 bases). The clonotype comes from a woman in her sixties or seventies in good health. The sequenced sample was blood. The CDR3 region is CASSVDRINTEAFF. The CDR3 nucleotides read TGTGCCAGCAGCGTAGACAGAATAAACACTGAAGCTTTCTTT.